The present T cell receptor (beta chain) was sequenced within a study of beta chain features in type 1 diabetes. Across the study: Some 110,000,000 sorted cells were examined across all samples.

Every isolated RNA sample was fully reverse transcribed, so sequencing captured expressed TCRB transcripts. The assay was immunoSEQ multiplex PCR, and TCRdb's table has in-frame clones only and misses some. The repertoire consists of about 390,000 clones, with over 8.5% occurring once and the leading ten covering approximately 0.55%. Study-wide results and caveats: All four CD4+ subsets of Type 1 diabetes patients contained TCRB CDR3s that were moderately but significantly shorter. Highly expressing activated T cells could be over-counted with a cDNA template.

There are 12 residues in the CDR3. Germline assignment: CDR1 KGHSH and CDR2 LQKENI. Trimming took 2 bases from V and 6 from J, leaving 5 bases between them. This clone has at least ten counts. Its specificity is unknown. The authors took one heparinised blood draw, averaging roughly 100 mL, from each donor. The clonotype comes from a man aged 25-40 years with type 1 diabetes. The chain carries TRBV18 and TRBJ2-1; D is uncertain. Sequenced input: central memory CD4+ T cells from blood. The CDR3 DNA sequence: TGTGCCAGCTCACCATCTGGCAATGAGCAGTTCTTC. Translating it yields CASSPSGNEQFF.